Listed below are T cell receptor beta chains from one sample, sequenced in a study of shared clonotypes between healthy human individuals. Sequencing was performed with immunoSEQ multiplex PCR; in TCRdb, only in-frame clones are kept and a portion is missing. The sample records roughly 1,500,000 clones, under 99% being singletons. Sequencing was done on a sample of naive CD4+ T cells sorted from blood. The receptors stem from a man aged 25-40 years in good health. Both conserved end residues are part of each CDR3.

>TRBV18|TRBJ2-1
CASSPQLNNEQFF
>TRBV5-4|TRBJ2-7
CASSLKGASLYEQYF
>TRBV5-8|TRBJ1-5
CASSLGTGYQPQHF
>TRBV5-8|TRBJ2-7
CASSPSDRTYEQYF
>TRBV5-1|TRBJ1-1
CATAGQLNTEAFF
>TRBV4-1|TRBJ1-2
CASSQTGPANYGYTF
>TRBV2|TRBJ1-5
CASSESTGRGQPQHF
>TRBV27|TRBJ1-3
CASSFGAGPFSGNTIYF
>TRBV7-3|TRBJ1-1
CASSLRGHEGNTEAFF
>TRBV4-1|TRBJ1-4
CASSQRSNEKLFF
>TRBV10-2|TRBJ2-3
CASRIMSASTDTQYF
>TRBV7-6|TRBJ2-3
CASSLEVPSGKGTDTQYF
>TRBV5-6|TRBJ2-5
CASSLRPGAQETQYF
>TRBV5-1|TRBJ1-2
CASSPEGQSPPGTF
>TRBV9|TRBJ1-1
CASSVEEVNLNTEAFF
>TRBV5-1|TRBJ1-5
CASSSDGLSNQPQHF
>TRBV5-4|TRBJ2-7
CASSQGGTPVEAQQYF
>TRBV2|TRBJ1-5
CASRRDQGGQPQHF
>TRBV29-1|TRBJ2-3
CSVEDSDLAASTDTQYF
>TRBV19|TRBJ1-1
CASIQGTAFF
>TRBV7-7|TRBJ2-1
CASSAGTDRYNEQFF
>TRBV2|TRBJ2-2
CASSEVVSTGELFF
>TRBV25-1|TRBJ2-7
CASSKRGTGHGEQYF
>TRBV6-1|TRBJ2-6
CASSGQDRYGANVLTF
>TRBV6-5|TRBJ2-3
CASKRTSADTQYF
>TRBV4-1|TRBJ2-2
CASSHLVRSGELFF
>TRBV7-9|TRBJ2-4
CASSLSDIQYF
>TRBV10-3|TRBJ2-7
CAIRPPGSYEQYF
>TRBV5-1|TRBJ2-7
CASSPEGTSYEQYF
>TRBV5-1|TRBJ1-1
CASSLVRNTEAFF
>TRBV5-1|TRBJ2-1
CASSWGLAADNEQFF